This TCR beta chain was documented in a study of T cell repertoires in cytomegalovirus infection. Study at large: Public TCR beta signatures indicated both CMV infection and matching HLA type.

This CDR3 comprises 13 residues. The ends were cut back, 2 bases at V and 2 bases at J, with 7 bases in the middle. The V gene's germline CDR1 is SNHLY and CDR2 FYNNEI. TCRdb fed the reads into MiXCR, producing one record per CDR3 protein. The data contain some 450,000 distinct CDR3 sequences, approximately 33% of them singletons. This clonotype was counted a few times. The TCR originated in a human donor in good health (CMV status not recorded). Some clones in this sample may be carry-over from other donors' samples. Material: PBMCs. The chain uses TRBV2 and TRBJ2-7; tentatively, D is TRBD1 (5 bases). CDR3 in amino acids: CASSEWGPYEQYF. The CDR3 DNA follows: TGTGCCAGCAGTGAATGGGGCCCCTACGAGCAGTACTTC. The variable domain in full, completed from reference TRBV2 and TRBJ2-7, reads EPEVTQTPSHQVTQMGQEVILRCVPISNHLYFYWYRQILGQKVEFLVSFYNNEISEKSEIFDDQFSVERPDGSNFTLKIRSTKLEDSAMYFCASSEWGPYEQYFGPGTRLTVT.